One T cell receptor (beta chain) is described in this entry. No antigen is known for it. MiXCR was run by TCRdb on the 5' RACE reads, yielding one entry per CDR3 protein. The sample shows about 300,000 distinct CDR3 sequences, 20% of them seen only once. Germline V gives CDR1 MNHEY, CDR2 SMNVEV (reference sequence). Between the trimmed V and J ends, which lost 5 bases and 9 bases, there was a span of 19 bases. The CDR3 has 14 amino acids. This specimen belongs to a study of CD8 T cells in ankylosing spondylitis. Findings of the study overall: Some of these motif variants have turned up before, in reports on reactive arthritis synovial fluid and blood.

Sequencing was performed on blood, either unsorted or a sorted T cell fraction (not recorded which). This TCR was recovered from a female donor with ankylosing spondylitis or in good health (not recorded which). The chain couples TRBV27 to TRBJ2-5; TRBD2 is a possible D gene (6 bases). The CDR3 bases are TGTGCCAGCAGTCTCGGGACTGGGCACGGGGCCCAGTACTTC. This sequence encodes CASSLGTGHGAQYF.